This T cell receptor beta chain was recorded in a study of response to subunit inactivated influenza vaccine. This clonotype came up once. Its antigen is not identified. V dropped 5 bases and J dropped 7 bases, with 21 bases sitting between them. The germline gives CDR1 SEHNR, CDR2 FQNEAQ (reference sequence). This CDR3 has 15 amino acids. Study outcomes and limitations: Few new T cells, the authors suggested, are recruited by each seasonal influenza vaccination.

A single record per CDR3 protein comes from TCRdb applying MiXCR to the RT-PCR reads. This table holds about 500,000 distinct CDR3 sequences, approximately 6.9% found once. This rearrangement joins TRBV7-9 to TRBJ2-7; maybe TRBD1 (5 bases). This specimen was PBMCs from blood, taken less than 30 months after vaccination. This sequence was found in a man in his fifties or sixties who received an inactivated influenza vaccine. Here the CDR3 reads CASSISQGVPLEQYF. In nucleotides, the CDR3 is TGTGCCAGCAGCATTTCGCAAGGGGTACCCCTGGAGCAGTACTTC.